The 29 T cell receptor beta chains below come from one sample, sequenced in a study of shared clonotypes between healthy human individuals. Cells designated naive CD8 were CD45RO-negative and were positively selected for CCR7, with terminally differentiated effector memory CD45RA+ cells excluded. TCRdb keeps only in-frame clones here, not all; method: immunoSEQ multiplex PCR. The data show approximately 2,000,000 clones, 93% seen once. Sequenced sample: naive CD8+ T cells from PBMCs. These receptors came from a young man in good health. Some clones in this sample may be carry-over from other donors' samples.

This chain joins TRBV7-8 and TRBJ2-7; TRBD2 is a possible D gene (5 bases). This CDR3 has 16 residues. From germline, CDR1 is SGHVS and CDR2 FQNEAQ. Deletions cut 5 bases from V and 0 bases from J, with 17 bases between. CDR3 region: CASSPRDSTPSYEQYF. CDR3 sequence (DNA): TGTGCCAGCAGCCCCCGGGATAGCACTCCCTCCTACGAGCAGTACTTC. The full variable domain, completed using reference TRBV7-8 and TRBJ2-7, is GAGVSQSPRYKVAKRGQDVALRCDPISGHVSLFWYQQALGQGPEFLTYFQNEAQLDKSGLPSDRFFAERPEGSVSTLKIQRTQQEDSAVYLCASSPRDSTPSYEQYFGPGTRLTVT.

This chain connects TRBV7-9 to TRBJ1-2; 10 positions agree with TRBD1. Germline CDR1 is SEHNR and CDR2 is FQNEAQ (reference sequence). This CDR3 contains 19 residues. V gave up 4 bases and J gave up 2 bases; unmatched junction bases: 16. The CDR3 protein is CASSSLVGTGDVRNYGYTF. CDR3 in DNA: TGTGCCAGCAGCTCCCTTGTGGGGACAGGGGATGTCAGGAACTATGGCTACACCTTC.

Only a few counts were recorded for this clone. The rearrangement links TRBV7-9 to TRBJ1-2; D possibly corresponds to TRBD1 (5 bases). Trimming stripped 4 bases from V and 8 bases from J, with 14 bases between. CDR1 and CDR2 from the germline V gene are SEHNR and FQNEAQ (reference sequence). The CDR3 extends over 13 amino acids. CDR3 sequence: CASSWGEPGGYTF. CDR3 coding DNA: TGTGCCAGCAGCTGGGGGGAGCCTGGAGGCTACACCTTC.

To note about this clone: Other DNA sequences in the same sample also yield this CDR3. The chain carries TRBV29-1 and TRBJ1-2, with 9 positions matching TRBD1. Germline CDR1 reads SQVTM; CDR2 reads ANQGSEA. The CDR3 loop spans 12 amino acids. The J segment lost 7 bases and the V segment lost 2 bases, leaving 2 bases of the junction unmatched. CDR3 region: CSVELTGGGYTF. CDR3 coding DNA: TGCAGCGTTGAATTGACAGGGGGTGGCTACACCTTC.

The chain joins TRBV13 to TRBJ2-5, with D perhaps matching TRBD1 or TRBD2 (5 bases each). With 4 bases removed from V and 5 bases from J, the gap between germline ends came to 17 bases. Per germline, CDR1 PRHDT and CDR2 FYEKMQ (reference sequence). The CDR3 is made up of 15 amino acids. The CDR3 DNA follows: TGTGCCAGCAGCTCGGGCCCGGGGCCGGTTGAGACCCAGTACTTC. Amino acid sequence: CASSSGPGPVETQYF.

The gene calls are TRBV14 and TRBJ2-7; 8 bases map to TRBD1. There are 17 residues in the CDR3. Germline trimming cut 4 bases from V and 1 base from J; bases unmatched to any gene: 12. Per germline, CDR1 SGHDN and CDR2 FVKESK. This CDR3 is CASSPLIKRTGSYEQYF. In DNA form, the CDR3 reads TGTGCCAGCAGCCCATTAATTAAAAGGACAGGGTCCTACGAGCAGTACTTC.

This sequence joins TRBV21-1 and TRBJ2-1; TRBD1, as called in the table, went unchecked against the DNA. TRBV21-1 is flagged as a pseudogene. CDR3 length equals 17 residues. The CDR3 coding sequence is TGTGCCAGCAGCAAAGACCCTCCAGGCAGCTCCTACAATGAGCAGTTCTTC. As protein: CASSKDPPGSSYNEQFF.

The chain recombines TRBV27 with TRBJ2-7, with 8 nucleotides matching TRBD2. Germline V gene data show CDR1 as MNHEY and CDR2 as SMNVEV (reference sequence). V shed 6 bases and J 3 bases; nucleotides not matched to a gene: 10. The CDR3 extends over 15 amino acids. CDR3 DNA: TGTGCCAGCAGCGTGAGCGGGAGCCCTTACTACGAGCAGTACTTC. Amino acid sequence: CASSVSGSPYYEQYF.

This chain's CDR3 is CASSVGGEPSGHYYNEQFF. As DNA, the CDR3 is TGTGCCAGCAGCGTAGGAGGGGAGCCTAGCGGACACTACTACAATGAGCAGTTCTTC. J is TRBJ2-1 and V is TRBV9, with 7 bases identical to TRBD2. The V segment lost 0 bases and the J segment 3 bases; nucleotides outside the gene matches: 15. CDR1 and CDR2 from the germline V gene are SGDLS and YYNGEE. The CDR3 has 19 residues.

The chain couples TRBV27 to TRBJ1-2, with D perhaps TRBD1 (6 bases). This CDR3 has 13 residues. The germline gives CDR1 MNHEY, CDR2 SMNVEV (reference sequence). The V end lost 8 bases, the J end lost 7 bases, and 17 bases lay between the germline ends. The CDR3, as DNA: TGTGCCAGCCGGGGGGCAGTCTCGCGTGGCTACACCTTC. Its protein product is CASRGAVSRGYTF.

J is TRBJ2-7 and V is TRBV7-9; 7 nucleotides agree with TRBD2. V dropped 1 base and J dropped 0; count of bases not matched to a gene: 6. This CDR3 region has 16 residues. Germline lookup yields CDR1 SEHNR and CDR2 FQNEAQ (reference sequence). The CDR3 bases are TGTGCCAGCAGCTTAGGGCAGGGAGGGCTCTCCTACGAGCAGTACTTC. Translating it yields CASSLGQGGLSYEQYF.

This chain links TRBV5-4 with TRBJ2-6; 9 nucleotides agree with TRBD1. V shed 0 bases, J shed 0 bases, and the junction held 7 bases outside the gene matches. Germline V gives CDR1 SGHNT, CDR2 YYREEE (reference sequence). This CDR3 contains 19 residues. The CDR3 sequence is CASSLAPGTGLSGANVLTF. In nucleotides, the CDR3 is TGTGCCAGCAGCTTGGCCCCCGGGACAGGGCTCTCTGGGGCCAACGTCCTGACTTTC.

The chain is built from TRBV4-3 and TRBJ2-4, with D possibly being TRBD2 (6 bases). The CDR3 spans 16 residues. Germline V CDR1 and CDR2: LGHNA, YSLEER. V was clipped by 1 base and J by 3 bases, with 13 bases between them. The CDR3 sequence: CASSQAPGEVKNIQYF. The CDR3 DNA follows: TGCGCCAGCAGCCAAGCCCCGGGGGAGGTCAAAAACATTCAGTACTTC.

The V call is TRBV6-5, the J call TRBJ2-5; D perhaps matches TRBD1 (5 bases). With 0 bases removed from V and 4 bases from J, the gap between germline ends came to 9 bases. The germline V gene has CDR1 MNHEY and CDR2 SVGAGI. The CDR3 is 14 residues long. Here the CDR3 reads CASSYSQGLETQYF. The CDR3 coding sequence is TGTGCCAGCAGTTACTCTCAGGGTTTAGAGACCCAGTACTTC.

The chain couples TRBV4-3 to TRBJ1-3; TRBD1 aligns across 9 bases. CDR1 is LGHNA, CDR2 YSLEER, per germline. The V and J ends lost 0 bases and 8 bases, in that order; junction bases with no gene match: 5. The CDR3 runs to 15 residues. The CDR3 coding sequence is TGCGCCAGCAGCCAAGATATAGGACAGGGGCACACCATATATTTT. Protein sequence: CASSQDIGQGHTIYF.

The chain links TRBV5-8 to TRBJ1-5; TRBD1 might be the D (5 bases). Looked up from germline, CDR1 is SGHTS and CDR2 is YDEGEE. V was cut by 1 base and J by 7 bases, with 12 bases left in between. The CDR3 is made up of 14 amino acids. Here the CDR3 DNA reads TGTGCCAGCAGCTTGTGGGGGGTTGGACAGCCCCAGCATTTT. Translation: CASSLWGVGQPQHF.

The CDR3 DNA reads TGTGCTAGTGGTTTGGGAGGTTATGGCTACACCTTC. Residues: CASGLGGYGYTF. The rearrangement uses TRBV12-5 and TRBJ1-2; D is ambiguous. From germline, CDR1 is LGHNT and CDR2 FRNRAP. The CDR3 has 12 amino acids. Trimming removed 1 base at V and 5 bases at J, with 5 bases between.

The chain joins TRBV28 to TRBJ1-2; 10 positions match TRBD1. V dropped 7 bases and J dropped 3; count of bases not matched to a gene: 5. The CDR3 totals 14 residues. The germline V gene encodes CDR1 MDHEN and CDR2 SYDVKM. The CDR3 nucleotides read TGTGCCAGCATGGGACAGGGGCTTTACTATGGCTACACCTTC. This gives the protein CASMGQGLYYGYTF.

V is TRBV19 and J is TRBJ2-1, with D possibly matching TRBD2 (5 bases). Trimming took 6 bases from V and 9 from J, leaving 15 bases between them. This CDR3 spans 13 amino acids. CDR1 is LNHDA and CDR2 is SQIVND in the germline V gene (reference sequence). CDR3 region: CASSPRSSGEQFF. Written as DNA, the CDR3 is TGTGCCAGTAGCCCCAGGTCAAGCGGTGAGCAGTTCTTC. Full variable domain (missing parts from reference TRBV19 and TRBJ2-1): DGGITQSPKYLFRKEGQNVTLSCEQNLNHDAMYWYRQDPGQGLRLIYYSQIVNDFQKGDIAEGYSVSREKKESFPLTVTSAQKNPTAFYLCASSPRSSGEQFFGPGTRLTVL.

The V call is TRBV29-1, the J call TRBJ1-1; 9 nucleotides line up with TRBD1. With V trimmed by 2 bases and J by 1 base, 14 bases remained unmatched. Germline V gene sequence: CDR1 SQVTM, CDR2 ANQGSEA. The CDR3 is made up of 18 amino acids. This CDR3 is CSVELGHTGGVWNTEAFF. CDR3 DNA sequence: TGCAGCGTTGAATTGGGTCATACAGGGGGCGTTTGGAACACTGAAGCTTTCTTT.

V gene TRBV7-9 combines with J gene TRBJ2-1; unclear D gene. Germline V gene lookup returns CDR1 SEHNR and CDR2 FQNEAQ (reference sequence). V was pared by 6 bases and J by 0 bases, with 18 bases between. CDR3 length: 17 amino acids. For the CDR3, the DNA is TGTGCCAGCAGTTACACTCTCCGGAGTAGCTCCTACAATGAGCAGTTCTTC. Protein sequence: CASSYTLRSSSYNEQFF.

This clone was detected once. V gene TRBV5-1 combines with J gene TRBJ2-1; D could derive from TRBD1 or TRBD2 (5 bases each). The CDR3 covers 13 residues. The germline V and J ends were trimmed by 5 bases and 8 bases, with 14 bases remaining between them. From germline, CDR1 is SGHRS and CDR2 YFSETQ. CDR3 DNA: TGCGCCAGCAGACGTGGGGGTATCGATGAGCAGTTCTTC. It translates to CASRRGGIDEQFF.

CDR3 DNA: TGTGCCAGCAGCTTGGGCCTAGGGGTGAGCAATCAGCCCCAGCATTTT. Its translation: CASSLGLGVSNQPQHF. V gene TRBV7-9 combines with J gene TRBJ1-5; weak D call: TRBD1 (5 bases). Per germline, CDR1 SEHNR and CDR2 FQNEAQ (reference sequence). The CDR3 totals 16 residues. Trimming stripped 3 bases from V and 1 base from J, with 13 bases between.

DNA of the CDR3: TGTGCCAGCAGTTTATCAATCGTGGGGTTGGAGTCGGAAACCGGGGAGCTGTTTTTT. Its protein product is CASSLSIVGLESETGELFF. The chain employs TRBV27 and TRBJ2-2; D call uncertain. Trimming shortened V by 0 bases and J by 5 bases, and 22 bases separated the two germline ends. This CDR3 is built from 19 residues. Germline V gene data show CDR1 as MNHEY and CDR2 as SMNVEV (reference sequence).

The rearrangement joins TRBV6-5 to TRBJ1-2; 7 positions match TRBD1. Losses at the gene ends were 4 bases for V and 1 base for J; bases not matched to a gene: 9. The CDR3 runs to 16 residues. Germline loops: CDR1 MNHEY, CDR2 SVGAGI. The CDR3 loop reads CASSFTMTGINYGYTF. The DNA for the CDR3 is TGTGCCAGCAGTTTTACCATGACAGGGATTAACTATGGCTACACCTTC.

The rearrangement links TRBV7-9 to TRBJ2-7, with 10 bases fitting TRBD1. Germline V gene lookup returns CDR1 SEHNR and CDR2 FQNEAQ (reference sequence). With 5 bases clipped from V and 3 bases from J, the junction kept 4 bases outside the gene matches. The CDR3 runs to 14 residues. The CDR3 loop reads CASSDWTGGYEQYF. The CDR3 bases are TGTGCCAGCAGCGATTGGACAGGGGGCTACGAGCAGTACTTC.

CDR3 amino acids: CASSEAPTGTTYGYTF. The CDR3 bases are TGTGCCAGCAGTGAAGCCCCGACAGGTACGACCTATGGCTACACCTTC. The V call is TRBV2, the J call TRBJ1-2; D is perhaps TRBD1 (6 bases). V was cut by 0 bases and J by 4 bases, with 15 bases left in between. Per the germline V gene, CDR1 is SNHLY and CDR2 is FYNNEI. The CDR3 contains 16 residues.

The chain is built from TRBV4-3 and TRBJ1-2; TRBD1 matches at 8 bases. The CDR3 has 17 amino acids. Unmatched junction bases numbered 14, after V lost 4 bases and J lost 4 bases. The germline CDR1 and CDR2 sequences are LGHNA and YSLEER. The CDR3 coding sequence is TGCGCCAGCAGCCTGGAGGGCAGGGGGCGAGTGATCTATGGCTACACCTTC. It specifies CASSLEGRGRVIYGYTF.

This sequence joins TRBV4-1 and TRBJ2-2; D call uncertain. V lost 6 bases and J 2 bases, leaving 7 bases between the germline ends. CDR3 length: 13 residues. Germline CDR1 is MGHRA and CDR2 is YSYEKL. CDR3 sequence (DNA): TGCGCCAGCAGAGGGATCAACACCGGGGAGCTGTTTTTT. This encodes CASRGINTGELFF.